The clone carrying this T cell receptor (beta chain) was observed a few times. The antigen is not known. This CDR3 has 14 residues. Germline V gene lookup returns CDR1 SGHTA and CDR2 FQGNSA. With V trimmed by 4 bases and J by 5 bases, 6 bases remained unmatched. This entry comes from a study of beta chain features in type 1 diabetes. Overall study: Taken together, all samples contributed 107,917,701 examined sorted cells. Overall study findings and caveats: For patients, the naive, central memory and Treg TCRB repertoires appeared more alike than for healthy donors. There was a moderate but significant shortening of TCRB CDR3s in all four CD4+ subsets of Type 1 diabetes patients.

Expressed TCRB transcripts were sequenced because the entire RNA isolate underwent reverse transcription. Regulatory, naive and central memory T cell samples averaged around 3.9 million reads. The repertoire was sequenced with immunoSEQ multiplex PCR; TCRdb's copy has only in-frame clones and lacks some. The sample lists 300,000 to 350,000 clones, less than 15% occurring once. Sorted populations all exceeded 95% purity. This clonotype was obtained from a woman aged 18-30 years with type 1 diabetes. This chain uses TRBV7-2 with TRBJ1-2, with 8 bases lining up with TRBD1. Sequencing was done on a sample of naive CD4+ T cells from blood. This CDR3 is CASSSGQGVYGYTF. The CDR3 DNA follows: TGTGCCAGCAGCTCCGGACAGGGTGTTTATGGCTACACCTTC.